The clone carrying this T cell receptor (beta chain) was counted once. Unsorted whole blood yielded blood RNA, and germline DNA was extracted as well. The record originates from a study of tumor-infiltrating lymphocytes in primary liver carcinoma. Priming with a constant-region primer yielded TCR beta cDNA from approximately 500 ng total RNA. Modified slightly, ARM-PCR produced TCR beta libraries over three nested multiplex PCR rounds. TCRdb independently ran MiXCR on the multiplex PCR reads; one entry per CDR3 protein. The sample carries about 350,000 distinct CDR3 sequences, around 60% recorded once. Sequencing was carried out using peripheral blood. The source is a man aged 35 to 55 with primary liver carcinoma and hepatitis B virus infection.

DNA of the CDR3: TGTGCCAGCAGCCCATTGGGGAGTTTTGGCTACACCTTC. Translating gives CASSPLGSFGYTF. The chain joins TRBV28 to TRBJ1-2, with D uncertain. Germline CDR1 is MDHEN and CDR2 is SYDVKM. V shed 6 bases and J shed 7 bases, with 15 bases lying between them. The CDR3 runs 13 residues.